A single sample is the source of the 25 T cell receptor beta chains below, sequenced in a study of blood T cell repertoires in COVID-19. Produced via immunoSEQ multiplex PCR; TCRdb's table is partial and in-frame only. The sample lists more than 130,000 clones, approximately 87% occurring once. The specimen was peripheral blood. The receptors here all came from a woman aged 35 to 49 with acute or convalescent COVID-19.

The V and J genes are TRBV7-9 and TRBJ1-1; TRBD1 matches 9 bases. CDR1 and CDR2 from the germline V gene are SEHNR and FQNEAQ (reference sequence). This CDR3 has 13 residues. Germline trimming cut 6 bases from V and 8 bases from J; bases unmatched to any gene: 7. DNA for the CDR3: TGTGCCAGCAGACATACAGGGGGCGGAGAAGCTTTCTTT. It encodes CASRHTGGGEAFF.

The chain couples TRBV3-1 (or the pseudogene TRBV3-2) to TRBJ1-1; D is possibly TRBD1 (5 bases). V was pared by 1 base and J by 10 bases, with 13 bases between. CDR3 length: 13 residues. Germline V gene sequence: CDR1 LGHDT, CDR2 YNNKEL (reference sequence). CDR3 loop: CASSQVGQGIAFF. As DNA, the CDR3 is TGTGCCAGCAGCCAAGTGGGCCAGGGAATAGCTTTCTTT.

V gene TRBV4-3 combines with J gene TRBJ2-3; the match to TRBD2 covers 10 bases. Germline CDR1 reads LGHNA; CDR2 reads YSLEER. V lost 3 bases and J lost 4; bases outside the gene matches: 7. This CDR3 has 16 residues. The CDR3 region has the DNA TGCGCCAGCAGCCAGATAGCGGGGGGAGTCGCAGATACGCAGTATTTT. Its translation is CASSQIAGGVADTQYF.

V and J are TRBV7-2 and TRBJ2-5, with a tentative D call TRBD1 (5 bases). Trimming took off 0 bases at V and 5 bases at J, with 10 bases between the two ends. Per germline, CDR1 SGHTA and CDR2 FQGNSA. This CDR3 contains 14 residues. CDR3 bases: TGTGCCAGCAGCTTAGCAGGGGCCTGGGAGACCCAGTACTTC. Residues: CASSLAGAWETQYF.

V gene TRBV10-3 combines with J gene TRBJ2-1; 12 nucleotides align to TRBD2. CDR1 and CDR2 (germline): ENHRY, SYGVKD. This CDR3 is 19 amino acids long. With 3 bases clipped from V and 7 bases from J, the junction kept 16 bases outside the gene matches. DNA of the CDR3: TGTGCCATCAGTGACTCCAGGGCTAGCGGGAGGGCGGGCGGAAATGAGCAGTTCTTC. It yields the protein CAISDSRASGRAGGNEQFF.

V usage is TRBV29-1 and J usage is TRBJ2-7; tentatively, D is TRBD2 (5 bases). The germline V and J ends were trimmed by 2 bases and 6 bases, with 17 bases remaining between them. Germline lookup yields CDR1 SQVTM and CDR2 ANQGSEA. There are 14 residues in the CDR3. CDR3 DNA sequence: TGCAGCGTTGAATCGAATCGGGGAACCGGCGAGCAGTACTTC. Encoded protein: CSVESNRGTGEQYF.

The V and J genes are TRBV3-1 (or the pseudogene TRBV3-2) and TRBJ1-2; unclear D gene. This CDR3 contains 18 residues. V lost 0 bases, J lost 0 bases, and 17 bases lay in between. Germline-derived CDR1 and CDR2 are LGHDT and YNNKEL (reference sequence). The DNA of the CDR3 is TGTGCCAGCAGCCAAGATATAGGGCGGGAATGGGCTAACTATGGCTACACCTTC. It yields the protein CASSQDIGREWANYGYTF.

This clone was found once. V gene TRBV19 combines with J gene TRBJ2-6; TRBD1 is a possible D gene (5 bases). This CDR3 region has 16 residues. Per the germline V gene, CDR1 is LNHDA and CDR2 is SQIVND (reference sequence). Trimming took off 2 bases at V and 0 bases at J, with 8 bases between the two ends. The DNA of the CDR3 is TGTGCCAGTAGTATATTCAGGGTCTCTGGGGCCAACGTCCTGACTTTC. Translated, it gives CASSIFRVSGANVLTF.

DNA for the CDR3: TGTGCTATTTCAACTATGAACACTGAAGCTTTCTTT. It encodes CAISTMNTEAFF. The chain employs TRBV12-5 and TRBJ1-1; D not resolved. The CDR3 has 12 amino acids. V was clipped by 10 bases and J by 0 bases, with 9 bases between them. Germline V gene lookup returns CDR1 LGHNT and CDR2 FRNRAP.

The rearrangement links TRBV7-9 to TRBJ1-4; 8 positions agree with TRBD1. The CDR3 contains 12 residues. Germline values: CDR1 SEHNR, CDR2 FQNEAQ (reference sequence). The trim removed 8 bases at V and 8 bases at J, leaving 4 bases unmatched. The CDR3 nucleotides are TGTGCCAGCGGCAACAGGGGGGAAAAACTGTTTTTT. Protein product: CASGNRGEKLFF.

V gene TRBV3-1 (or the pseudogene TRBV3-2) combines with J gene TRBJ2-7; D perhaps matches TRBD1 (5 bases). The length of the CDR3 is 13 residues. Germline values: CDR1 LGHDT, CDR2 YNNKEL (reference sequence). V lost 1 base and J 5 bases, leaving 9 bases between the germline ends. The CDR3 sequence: CASSQVRGNEQYF. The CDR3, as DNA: TGTGCCAGCAGCCAAGTAAGGGGTAACGAGCAGTACTTC.

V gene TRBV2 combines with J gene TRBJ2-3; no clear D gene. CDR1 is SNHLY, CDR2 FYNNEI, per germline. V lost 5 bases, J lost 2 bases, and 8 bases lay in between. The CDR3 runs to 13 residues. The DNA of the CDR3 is TGTGCCAGCAGTTCCCCCTTCACAGATACGCAGTATTTT. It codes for CASSSPFTDTQYF.

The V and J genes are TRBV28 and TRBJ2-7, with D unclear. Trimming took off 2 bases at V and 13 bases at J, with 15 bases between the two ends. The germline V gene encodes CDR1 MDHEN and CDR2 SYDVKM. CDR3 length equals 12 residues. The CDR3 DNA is TGTGCCAGCAGTTTAATTGGCGGTGATGATTACTTC. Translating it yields CASSLIGGDDYF.

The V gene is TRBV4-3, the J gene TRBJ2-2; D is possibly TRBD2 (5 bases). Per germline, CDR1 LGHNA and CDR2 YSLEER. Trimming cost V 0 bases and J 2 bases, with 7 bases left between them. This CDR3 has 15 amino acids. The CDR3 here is CASSQDEGNTGELFF. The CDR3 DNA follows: TGCGCCAGCAGCCAAGACGAGGGAAACACCGGGGAGCTGTTTTTT.

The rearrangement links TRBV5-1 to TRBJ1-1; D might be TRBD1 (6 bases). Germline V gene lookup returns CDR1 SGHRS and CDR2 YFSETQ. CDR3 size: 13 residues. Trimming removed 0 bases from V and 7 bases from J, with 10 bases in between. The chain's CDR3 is CASSLEVGGEAFF. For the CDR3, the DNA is TGCGCCAGCAGCTTGGAAGTAGGGGGTGAAGCTTTCTTT. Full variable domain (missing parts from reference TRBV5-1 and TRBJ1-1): KAGVTQTPRYLIKTRGQQVTLSCSPISGHRSVSWYQQTPGQGLQFLFEYFSETQRNKGNFPGRFSGRQFSNSRSEMNVSTLELGDSALYLCASSLEVGGEAFFGQGTRLTVV.

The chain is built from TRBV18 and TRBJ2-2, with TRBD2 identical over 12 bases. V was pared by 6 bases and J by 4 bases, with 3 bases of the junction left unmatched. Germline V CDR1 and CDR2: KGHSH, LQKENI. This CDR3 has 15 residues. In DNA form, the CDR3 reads TGTGCCAGCTCGCTGACTAGCGGGGGCACCGGGGAGCTGTTTTTT. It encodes CASSLTSGGTGELFF. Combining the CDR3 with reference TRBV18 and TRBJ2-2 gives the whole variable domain NAGVMQNPRHLVRRRGQEARLRCSPMKGHSHVYWYRQLPEEGLKFMVYLQKENIIDESGMPKERFSAEFPKEGPSILRIQQVVRGDSAAYFCASSLTSGGTGELFFGEGSRLTVL.

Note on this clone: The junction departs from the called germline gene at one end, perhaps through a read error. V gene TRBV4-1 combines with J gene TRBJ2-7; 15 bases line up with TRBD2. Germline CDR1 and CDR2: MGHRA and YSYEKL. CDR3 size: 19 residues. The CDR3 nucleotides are TGCGCCAACAGCGGCCCGGGACTAGCGGGAGGCGGCACCGATTACGAGCAGTACTTC. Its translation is CANSGPGLAGGGTDYEQYF.

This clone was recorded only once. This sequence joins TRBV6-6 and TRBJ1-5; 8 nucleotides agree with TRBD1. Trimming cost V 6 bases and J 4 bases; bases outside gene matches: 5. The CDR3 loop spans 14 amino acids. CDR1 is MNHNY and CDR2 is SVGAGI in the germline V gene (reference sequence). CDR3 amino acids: CASRSTGGNQPQHF. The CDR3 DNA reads TGTGCCAGCAGATCTACAGGGGGGAATCAGCCCCAGCATTTT.

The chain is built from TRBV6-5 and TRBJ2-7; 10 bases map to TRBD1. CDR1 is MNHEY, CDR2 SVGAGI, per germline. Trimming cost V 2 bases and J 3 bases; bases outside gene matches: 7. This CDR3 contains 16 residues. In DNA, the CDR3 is TGTGCCAGCAGTTACGGTCCGGGACAGGGGCTCTACGAGCAGTACTTC. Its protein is CASSYGPGQGLYEQYF.

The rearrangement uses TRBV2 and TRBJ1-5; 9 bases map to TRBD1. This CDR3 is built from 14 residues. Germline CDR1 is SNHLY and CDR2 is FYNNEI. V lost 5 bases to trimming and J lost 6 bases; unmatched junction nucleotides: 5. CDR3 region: CASSLQGAGQPQHF. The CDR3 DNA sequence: TGTGCCAGCAGTTTACAGGGGGCAGGTCAGCCCCAGCATTTT.

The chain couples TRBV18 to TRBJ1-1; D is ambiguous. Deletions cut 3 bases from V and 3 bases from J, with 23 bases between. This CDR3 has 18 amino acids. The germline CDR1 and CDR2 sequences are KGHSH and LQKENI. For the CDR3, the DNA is TGTGCCAGCTCACCGGGAGGGATCGGTCCCGATGGGGACACTGAAGCTTTCTTT. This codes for CASSPGGIGPDGDTEAFF.

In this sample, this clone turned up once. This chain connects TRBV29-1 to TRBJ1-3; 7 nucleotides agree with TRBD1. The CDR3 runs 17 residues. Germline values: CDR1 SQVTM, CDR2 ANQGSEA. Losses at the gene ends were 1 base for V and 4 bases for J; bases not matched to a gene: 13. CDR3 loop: CSVEGLKRGHEGNTIYF. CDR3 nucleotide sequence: TGCAGCGTTGAAGGACTTAAAAGGGGGCATGAAGGAAACACCATATATTTT.

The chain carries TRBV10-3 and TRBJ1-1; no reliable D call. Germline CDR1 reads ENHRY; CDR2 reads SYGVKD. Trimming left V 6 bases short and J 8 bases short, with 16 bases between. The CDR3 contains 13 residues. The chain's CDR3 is CAISKTRSWEAFF. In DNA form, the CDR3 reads TGTGCCATCAGCAAAACGAGGTCTTGGGAAGCTTTCTTT.

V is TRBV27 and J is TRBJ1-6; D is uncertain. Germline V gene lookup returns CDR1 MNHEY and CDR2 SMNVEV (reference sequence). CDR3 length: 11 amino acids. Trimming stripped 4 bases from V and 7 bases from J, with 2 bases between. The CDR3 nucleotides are TGTGCCAGCAGTTCAAATTCACCCCTCCACTTT. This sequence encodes CASSSNSPLHF.

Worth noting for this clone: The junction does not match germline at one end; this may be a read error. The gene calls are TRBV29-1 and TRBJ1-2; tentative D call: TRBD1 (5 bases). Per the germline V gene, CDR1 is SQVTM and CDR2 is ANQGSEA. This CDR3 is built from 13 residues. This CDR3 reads CRVGGEAIYGYTF. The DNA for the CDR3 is TGCAGAGTTGGGGGGGAGGCCATCTATGGCTACACCTTC.